What follows is one TCR beta chain and its context. This entry is derived from a study of CD8 T cells in Susac syndrome. The diagnostic criteria were recently defined, and patients with Susac syndrome met them for definite or probable disease. The CDR3 extends over 12 amino acids. Germline V gene data show CDR1 as GTSNPN and CDR2 as SVGIG (reference sequence). V shed 3 bases and J shed 5 bases, with 10 bases lying between them. It was with random hexamers that about 0.45 to 1 ug RNA was reverse transcribed. The amplification used immunoSEQ multiplex PCR on TCR beta CDR3; it spanned 54 Vbeta and 13 Jbeta. TCRdb re-called the immunoSEQ multiplex PCR reads with MiXCR, one entry per CDR3 protein. The profile covers just under 95,000 distinct CDR3 sequences, with 90% to 95% appearing a single time and roughly 0.31% taken by the ten largest.

Input material: CD4+ T cells from PBMCs. This clonotype was obtained from a human donor with Susac syndrome. The J gene is TRBJ2-5, the V gene TRBV30, with D unresolved. The chain's CDR3 is CAWSAQVETQYF. The CDR3 DNA sequence: TGTGCCTGGAGCGCGCAGGTTGAGACCCAGTACTTC.